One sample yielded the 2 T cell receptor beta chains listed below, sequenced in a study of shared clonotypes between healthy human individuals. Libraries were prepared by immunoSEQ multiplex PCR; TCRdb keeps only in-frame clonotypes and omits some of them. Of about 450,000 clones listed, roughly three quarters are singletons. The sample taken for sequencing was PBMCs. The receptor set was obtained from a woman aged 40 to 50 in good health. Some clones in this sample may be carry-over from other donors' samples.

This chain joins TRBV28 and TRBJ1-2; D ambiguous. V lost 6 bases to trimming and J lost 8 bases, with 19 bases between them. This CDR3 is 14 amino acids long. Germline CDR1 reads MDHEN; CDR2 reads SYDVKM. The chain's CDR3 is CASSPTTGRVGYTF. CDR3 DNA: TGTGCCAGCAGCCCAACTACGGGGAGGGTCGGCTACACCTTC.

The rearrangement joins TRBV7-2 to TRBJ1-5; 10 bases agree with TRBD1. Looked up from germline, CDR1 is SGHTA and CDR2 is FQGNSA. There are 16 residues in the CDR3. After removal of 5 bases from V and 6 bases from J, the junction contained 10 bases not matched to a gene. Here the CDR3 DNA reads TGTGCCAGCAGCCCCAGTGGGGACAGGGGAGGTCAGCCCCAGCATTTT. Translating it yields CASSPSGDRGGQPQHF.